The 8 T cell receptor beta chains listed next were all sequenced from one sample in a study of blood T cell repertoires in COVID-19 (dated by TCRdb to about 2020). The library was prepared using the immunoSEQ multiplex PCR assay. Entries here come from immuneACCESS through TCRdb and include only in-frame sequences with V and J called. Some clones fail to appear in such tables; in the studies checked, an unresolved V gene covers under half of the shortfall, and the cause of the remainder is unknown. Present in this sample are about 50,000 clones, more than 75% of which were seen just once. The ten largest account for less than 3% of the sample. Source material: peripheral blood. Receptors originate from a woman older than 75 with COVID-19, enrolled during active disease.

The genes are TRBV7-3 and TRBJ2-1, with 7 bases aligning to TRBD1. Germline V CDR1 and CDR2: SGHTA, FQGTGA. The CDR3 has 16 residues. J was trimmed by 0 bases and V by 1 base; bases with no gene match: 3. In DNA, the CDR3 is TGTGCCAGCAGCTTAATTGGGACAGTCTCCTACAATGAGCAGTTCTTC. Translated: CASSLIGTVSYNEQFF.

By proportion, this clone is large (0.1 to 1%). CDR3 nucleotides: TGTGCCAGCAGTTTCGACAGATACAATGAGCAGTTCTTC. This translates into CASSFDRYNEQFF. The chain joins TRBV12-3 or TRBV12-4 to TRBJ2-1, with TRBD1 as a possible D gene (5 bases). Deletions cut 3 bases from V and 4 bases from J, with 7 bases between. This CDR3 comprises 13 residues.

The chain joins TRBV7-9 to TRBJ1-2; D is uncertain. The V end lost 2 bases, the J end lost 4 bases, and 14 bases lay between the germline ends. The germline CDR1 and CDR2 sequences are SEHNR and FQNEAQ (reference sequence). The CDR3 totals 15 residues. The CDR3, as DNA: TGTGCCAGCAGCTTATCCGGTAGGGAGGCCTATGGCTACACCTTC. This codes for CASSLSGREAYGYTF. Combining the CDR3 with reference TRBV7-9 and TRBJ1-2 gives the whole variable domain DTGVSQNPRHKITKRGQNVTFRCDPISEHNRLYWYRQTLGQGPEFLTYFQNEAQLEKSRLLSDRFSAERPKGSFSTLEIQRTEQGDSAMYLCASSLSGREAYGYTFGSGTRLTVV.

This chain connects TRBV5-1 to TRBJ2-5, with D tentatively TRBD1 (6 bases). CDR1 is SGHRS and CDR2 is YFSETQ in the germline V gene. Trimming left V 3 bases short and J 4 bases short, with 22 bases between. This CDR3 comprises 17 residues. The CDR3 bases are TGCGCCAGCAGCTGGTGGCTTAGAGGGGGTGTGGCAGAGACCCAGTACTTC. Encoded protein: CASSWWLRGGVAETQYF.

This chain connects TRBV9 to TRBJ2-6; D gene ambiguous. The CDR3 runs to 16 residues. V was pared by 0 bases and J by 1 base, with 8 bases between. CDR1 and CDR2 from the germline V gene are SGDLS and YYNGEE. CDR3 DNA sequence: TGTGCCAGCAGCGTAGCTTACTCGTCTGGGGCCAACGTCCTGACTTTC. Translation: CASSVAYSSGANVLTF.

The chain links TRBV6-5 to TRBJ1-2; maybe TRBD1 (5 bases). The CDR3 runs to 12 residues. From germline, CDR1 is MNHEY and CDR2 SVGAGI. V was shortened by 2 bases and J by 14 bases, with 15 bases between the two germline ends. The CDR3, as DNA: TGTGCCAGCAGTTACGGTCGGGGGACGGTAACCTTC. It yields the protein CASSYGRGTVTF.

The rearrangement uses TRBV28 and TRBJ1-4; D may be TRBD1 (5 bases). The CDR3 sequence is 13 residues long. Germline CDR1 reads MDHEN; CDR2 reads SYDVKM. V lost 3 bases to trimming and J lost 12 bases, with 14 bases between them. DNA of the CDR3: TGTGCCAGCAGTTTCGATGGGGCCTCCGAACTGTTTTTT. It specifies CASSFDGASELFF.

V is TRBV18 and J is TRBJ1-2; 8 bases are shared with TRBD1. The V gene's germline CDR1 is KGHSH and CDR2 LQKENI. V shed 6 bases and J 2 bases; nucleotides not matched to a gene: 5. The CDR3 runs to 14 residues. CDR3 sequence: CASSLRQGNYGYTF. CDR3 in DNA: TGTGCCAGCTCGCTAAGACAGGGGAACTATGGCTACACCTTC.